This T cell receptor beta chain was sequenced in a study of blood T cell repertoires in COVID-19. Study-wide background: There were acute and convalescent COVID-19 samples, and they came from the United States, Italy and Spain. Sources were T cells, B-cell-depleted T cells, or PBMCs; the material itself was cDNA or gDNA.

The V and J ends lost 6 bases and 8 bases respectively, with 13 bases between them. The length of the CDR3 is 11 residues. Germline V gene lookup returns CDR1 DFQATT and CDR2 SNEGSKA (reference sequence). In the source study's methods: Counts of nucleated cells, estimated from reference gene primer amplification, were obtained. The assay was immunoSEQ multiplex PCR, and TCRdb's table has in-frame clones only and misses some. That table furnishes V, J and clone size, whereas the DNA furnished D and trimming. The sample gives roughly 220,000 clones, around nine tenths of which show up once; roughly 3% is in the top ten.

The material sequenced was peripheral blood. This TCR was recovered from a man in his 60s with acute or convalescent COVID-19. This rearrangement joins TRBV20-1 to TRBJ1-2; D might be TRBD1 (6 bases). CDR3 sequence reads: CSASTGQGYTF. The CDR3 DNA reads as TGCAGTGCCTCTACAGGGCAGGGCTACACCTTC.